One and the same sample provided the 27 T cell receptor beta chains below, sequenced in a study of control samples from healthy donors and cancer patients. Sequencing was performed with immunoSEQ multiplex PCR; in TCRdb, only in-frame clones are kept and a portion is missing. Seen here are under 150,000 clones, more than 70% observed once, and the top ten hold about 2.9%. Material for sequencing was blood. Receptors originate from a man between 60 and 75 years old in good health.

This chain joins TRBV5-5 and TRBJ2-7, with 7 bases that match TRBD1. The CDR3 covers 14 residues. Per the germline V gene, CDR1 is SGHKS and CDR2 is YYEKEE (reference sequence). The junction had 8 bases not matched to a gene; V was cut back by 3 bases and J by 5 bases. The CDR3: CASSWWAGGNEQYF. For the CDR3, the DNA is TGTGCCAGCAGCTGGTGGGCAGGGGGAAACGAGCAGTACTTC. The full variable domain, with the rest looked up from reference TRBV5-5 and TRBJ2-7, is DAGVTQSPTHLIKTRGQQVTLRCSPISGHKSVSWYQQVLGQGPQFIFQYYEKEERGRGNFPDRFSARQFPNYSSELNVNALLLGDSALYLCASSWWAGGNEQYFGPGTRLTVT.

The chain is built from TRBV29-1 and TRBJ2-7; D unclear. From germline, CDR1 is SQVTM and CDR2 ANQGSEA. The V gene lost 3 bases and the J gene lost 0 bases, with 9 bases spanning the gap. CDR3 size: 13 residues. CDR3 amino acids: CSVDAANSYEQYF. The DNA for the CDR3 is TGCAGCGTTGACGCTGCGAACTCCTACGAGCAGTACTTC.

This clone has just a few counts. This chain links TRBV3-1 (or the pseudogene TRBV3-2) with TRBJ2-2; 9 nucleotides align to TRBD2. V lost 4 bases to trimming and J lost 4 bases; unmatched junction nucleotides: 1. Per germline, CDR1 LGHDT and CDR2 YNNKEL (reference sequence). The CDR3 consists of 14 residues. The CDR3 reads CASSPTSGTGELFF. CDR3 DNA: TGTGCCAGCAGCCCGACTAGCGGCACCGGGGAGCTGTTTTTT.

The sample holds a few counts of this clone. J is TRBJ2-3 and V is TRBV7-9; D not certain. This CDR3 has 15 residues. Germline lookup yields CDR1 SEHNR and CDR2 FQNEAQ (reference sequence). Deletions cut 6 bases from V and 5 bases from J, with 18 bases between. In nucleotides, the CDR3 is TGTGCCAGCAGATCCGTACAGACCGGCCGAGATACGCAGTATTTT. It translates to CASRSVQTGRDTQYF.

The rearrangement joins TRBV5-8 to TRBJ1-1; D is unresolved. The CDR3 contains 15 residues. Germline V gene data show CDR1 as SGHTS and CDR2 as YDEGEE. Deletions cut 4 bases from V and 1 base from J, with 14 bases between. For the CDR3, the DNA is TGTGCCAGCAGCCCCGGAGGCAGGTCGAACACTGAAGCTTTCTTT. Protein: CASSPGGRSNTEAFF.

The chain employs TRBV14 and TRBJ1-2; the match to TRBD1 covers 11 bases. This CDR3 is 15 amino acids long. Germline-derived CDR1 and CDR2 are SGHDN and FVKESK. J was trimmed by 4 bases and V by 4 bases; bases with no gene match: 5. The CDR3 is CASSPGQGAGYGYTF. The CDR3 nucleotides are TGTGCCAGCAGCCCCGGACAGGGGGCGGGCTATGGCTACACCTTC.

The chain combines TRBV18 with TRBJ1-4, with 8 bases fitting TRBD1. Germline CDR1 and CDR2: KGHSH and LQKENI. V lost 6 bases, J lost 4 bases, and 7 bases stayed unmatched. The CDR3 spans 15 residues. CDR3 sequence reads: CASSAMTGVNEKLFF. DNA for the CDR3: TGTGCCAGCTCCGCCATGACAGGGGTTAATGAAAAACTGTTTTTT.

V gene TRBV13 combines with J gene TRBJ2-3; no clear D. This CDR3 has 13 residues. CDR1 and CDR2 (germline): PRHDT, FYEKMQ (reference sequence). Trimming pared 4 bases from V and 0 bases from J, leaving 5 bases between. CDR3 coding DNA: TGTGCCAGCAGCTCTCCTAGCACAGATACGCAGTATTTT. It yields the protein CASSSPSTDTQYF.

J is TRBJ1-1 and V is TRBV28; D is uncertain. CDR1 is MDHEN, CDR2 SYDVKM, per germline. The CDR3 has 13 residues. Trimming pared 6 bases from V and 0 bases from J, leaving 8 bases between. The CDR3: CASRGFMNTEAFF. The CDR3 DNA reads as TGTGCCAGCAGGGGGTTCATGAACACTGAAGCTTTCTTT.

The chain has TRBV6-1 and TRBJ1-4; D is uncertain. This CDR3 is built from 15 residues. Trimming stripped 2 bases from V and 7 bases from J, with 14 bases between. Germline values: CDR1 MNHNS, CDR2 SASEGT. CDR3 in amino acids: CASSEIWVRGEKLFF. CDR3 DNA: TGTGCCAGCAGTGAAATTTGGGTGCGTGGTGAAAAACTGTTTTTT.

The rearrangement uses TRBV7-9 and TRBJ1-4, with a tentative D call TRBD1 (5 bases). This CDR3 spans 16 amino acids. CDR1 SEHNR and CDR2 FQNEAQ come from the germline V gene (reference sequence). V dropped 1 base and J dropped 4 bases, with 13 bases sitting between them. In DNA form, the CDR3 reads TGTGCCAGCAGCTTAGGTATTGGGACTGATAATGAAAAACTGTTTTTT. Its translation is CASSLGIGTDNEKLFF.

The rearrangement links TRBV5-1 to TRBJ1-4; no clear D. CDR3 length: 15 amino acids. Trimming took 0 bases from V and 2 from J, leaving 8 bases between them. Looked up from germline, CDR1 is SGHRS and CDR2 is YFSETQ. The CDR3 loop is CASSLVGSTNEKLFF. The CDR3 coding sequence is TGCGCCAGCAGCTTGGTCGGGTCGACTAATGAAAAACTGTTTTTT.

This chain joins TRBV27 and TRBJ2-5, with 7 bases lining up with TRBD1. V was pared by 4 bases and J by 5 bases, with 13 bases of the junction left unmatched. The CDR3 runs 16 residues. Germline CDR1 and CDR2: MNHEY and SMNVEV (reference sequence). CDR3 protein: CASSSDRRGVPETQYF. CDR3 in DNA: TGTGCCAGCAGTTCGGACAGGCGAGGGGTTCCGGAGACCCAGTACTTC.

In DNA form, the CDR3 reads TGTGCCAGCAGTTCGAGGGGCCCACAGGGGGCCATCTACGAGCAGTACTTC. Its protein product is CASSSRGPQGAIYEQYF. The rearrangement uses TRBV7-9 and TRBJ2-7, with 9 bases fitting TRBD1. In germline, CDR1 is SEHNR, CDR2 FQNEAQ (reference sequence). The CDR3 covers 17 residues. The ends lost 6 bases at V and 3 bases at J; junction bases unmatched: 15. Full variable domain (remainder filled in from reference TRBV7-9 and TRBJ2-7): DTGVSQNPRHKITKRGQNVTFRCDPISEHNRLYWYRQTLGQGPEFLTYFQNEAQLEKSRLLSDRFSAERPKGSFSTLEIQRTEQGDSAMYLCASSSRGPQGAIYEQYFGPGTRLTVT.

The V call is TRBV27, the J call TRBJ1-2, with D possibly TRBD1 on 5 matching bases. CDR1 and CDR2 (germline): MNHEY, SMNVEV (reference sequence). The CDR3 loop spans 20 amino acids. Trimming shortened V by 8 bases and J by 1 base, and 32 bases separated the two germline ends. The CDR3 sequence is CASGNPPGRATIVLNYGYTF. CDR3 coding DNA: TGTGCCAGCGGCAACCCTCCGGGACGTGCCACGATCGTCCTTAACTATGGCTACACCTTC.

CDR3 sequence reads: CASTLTRVDNYGYTF. CDR3 nucleotide sequence: TGTGCCAGCACCCTCACCCGGGTAGACAACTATGGCTACACCTTC. This chain links TRBV13 with TRBJ1-2; no firm D call. V was clipped by 7 bases and J by 2 bases, with 17 bases between them. CDR3 length equals 15 residues. Looked up from germline, CDR1 is PRHDT and CDR2 is FYEKMQ (reference sequence).

The chain is built from TRBV27 and TRBJ2-7, with 8 positions matching TRBD2. V gave up 7 bases and J gave up 2 bases; unmatched junction bases: 7. This CDR3 has 14 amino acids. CDR1 is MNHEY and CDR2 is SMNVEV in the germline V gene (reference sequence). The CDR3 is CASKDGSGAYEQYF. CDR3 nucleotide sequence: TGTGCCAGCAAGGACGGTAGCGGGGCCTACGAGCAGTACTTC.

V and J are TRBV2 and TRBJ2-2; D may be TRBD1 (6 bases). CDR3 length equals 13 residues. CDR1 and CDR2 from the germline V gene are SNHLY and FYNNEI. Trimming cost V 7 bases and J 0 bases, with 6 bases left between them. The CDR3 here is CASTGANTGELFF. CDR3 DNA sequence: TGTGCCAGCACAGGGGCGAACACCGGGGAGCTGTTTTTT. The full variable domain, its missing parts supplied by reference TRBV2 and TRBJ2-2, is EPEVTQTPSHQVTQMGQEVILRCVPISNHLYFYWYRQILGQKVEFLVSFYNNEISEKSEIFDDQFSVERPDGSNFTLKIRSTKLEDSAMYFCASTGANTGELFFGEGSRLTVL.

CDR3 protein: CSVEKLAASTDTQYF. Written as DNA, the CDR3 is TGCAGCGTTGAAAAGTTAGCGGCGAGCACAGATACGCAGTATTTT. The chain employs TRBV29-1 and TRBJ2-3; maybe TRBD2 (6 bases). Trimming cost V 2 bases and J 0 bases, with 12 bases left between them. Germline V gene lookup returns CDR1 SQVTM and CDR2 ANQGSEA. The CDR3 has 15 amino acids.

The CDR3, as DNA: TGTGCCAGCAGCCTCACCGTCACCCTAAGAAACACCATATATTTT. Translating it yields CASSLTVTLRNTIYF. V gene TRBV5-6 combines with J gene TRBJ1-3; no firm D call. This CDR3 has 15 residues. The V gene lost 4 bases and the J gene lost 5 bases, with 16 bases spanning the gap. The germline V gene has CDR1 SGHDT and CDR2 YYEEEE.

This sequence joins TRBV9 and TRBJ1-1, with no clear D. The germline CDR1 and CDR2 sequences are SGDLS and YYNGEE. V was clipped by 2 bases and J by 2 bases, with 10 bases between them. This CDR3 comprises 14 residues. CDR3 loop: CASSVFGDNTEAFF. The CDR3 DNA sequence: TGTGCCAGCAGCGTTTTTGGGGATAACACTGAAGCTTTCTTT.

V gene TRBV29-1 combines with J gene TRBJ1-5, with 9 nucleotides matching TRBD1. Germline-derived CDR1 and CDR2 are SQVTM and ANQGSEA. With 4 bases clipped from V and 3 bases from J, the junction kept 1 base outside the gene matches. The CDR3 is 13 amino acids. CDR3 nucleotide sequence: TGCAGCGTTGGGGACAGGGTCAATCAGCCCCAGCATTTT. It translates to CSVGDRVNQPQHF. Full variable domain (rest looked up from reference TRBV29-1 and TRBJ1-5): SAVISQKPSRDICQRGTSLTIQCQVDSQVTMMFWYRQQPGQSLTLIATANQGSEATYESGFVIDKFPISRPNLTFSTLTVSNMSPEDSSIYLCSVGDRVNQPQHFGDGTRLSIL.

This chain links TRBV9 with TRBJ1-1; a possible D gene is TRBD1 (5 bases). The CDR3 length is 14 residues. CDR1 is SGDLS and CDR2 is YYNGEE in the germline V gene. V shed 3 bases and J shed 4 bases, with 13 bases lying between them. Here the CDR3 reads CASSDGGFGTEAFF. The CDR3 DNA follows: TGTGCCAGCAGCGACGGGGGGTTCGGCACTGAAGCTTTCTTT.

This sequence joins TRBV12-3 or TRBV12-4 and TRBJ1-2; D may be TRBD1 (6 bases). The CDR3 contains 11 residues. Trimming cost V 6 bases and J 11 bases, with 13 bases left between them. The chain's CDR3 is CASSTWTEYTF. CDR3 nucleotide sequence: TGTGCCAGCAGCACCTGGACAGAGTACACCTTC.

CDR3 bases: TGTGCCAGCAGTTTAGGGACAAATCAGTACTTC. This encodes CASSLGTNQYF. V and J are TRBV25-1 and TRBJ2-7; TRBD1 is a possible D gene (6 bases). The germline V gene encodes CDR1 MGHDK and CDR2 SYGVNS. With 5 bases removed from V and 10 bases from J, the gap between germline ends came to 12 bases. This CDR3 comprises 11 residues.

The V call is TRBV11-2, the J call TRBJ1-2; D ambiguous. Per the germline V gene, CDR1 is SGHAT and CDR2 is FQNNGV. The length of the CDR3 is 17 residues. Trimming shortened V by 1 base and J by 0 bases, and 15 bases separated the two germline ends. In DNA form, the CDR3 reads TGTGCCAGCAGCTTAGTGGCGGGCCGGGCTACTAACTATGGCTACACCTTC. Translated, it gives CASSLVAGRATNYGYTF. Filled out from reference TRBV11-2 and TRBJ1-2, the complete variable domain reads EAGVAQSPRYKIIEKRQSVAFWCNPISGHATLYWYQQILGQGPKLLIQFQNNGVVDDSQLPKDRFSAERLKGVDSTLKIQPAKLEDSAVYLCASSLVAGRATNYGYTFGSGTRLTVV.

V gene TRBV11-2 combines with J gene TRBJ1-2; D not certain. V dropped 5 bases and J dropped 2 bases, with 15 bases sitting between them. The CDR3 extends over 15 amino acids. Germline CDR1 SGHAT, CDR2 FQNNGV. CDR3 sequence reads: CASSPTALRNYGYTF. The CDR3 nucleotides are TGTGCCAGCAGCCCGACGGCGTTGAGGAACTATGGCTACACCTTC.